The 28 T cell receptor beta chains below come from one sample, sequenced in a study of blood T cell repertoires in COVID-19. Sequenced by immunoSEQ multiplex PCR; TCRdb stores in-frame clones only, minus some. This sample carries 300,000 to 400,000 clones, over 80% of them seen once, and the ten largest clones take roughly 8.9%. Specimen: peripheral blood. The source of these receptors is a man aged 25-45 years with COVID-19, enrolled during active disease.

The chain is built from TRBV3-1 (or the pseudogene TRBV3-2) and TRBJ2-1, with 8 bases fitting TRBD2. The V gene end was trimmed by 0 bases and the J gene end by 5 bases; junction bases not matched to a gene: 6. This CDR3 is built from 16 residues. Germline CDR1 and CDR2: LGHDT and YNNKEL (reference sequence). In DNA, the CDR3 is TGTGCCAGCAGCCAAGATATCCTAGCGGGCCACAATGAGCAGTTCTTC. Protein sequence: CASSQDILAGHNEQFF.

As DNA, the CDR3 is TGTGCCAGCAGTGAAAGCGGGGCTACTTACAATGAGCAGTTCTTC. Protein: CASSESGATYNEQFF. The chain uses TRBV25-1 and TRBJ2-1, with 7 nucleotides matching TRBD2. V lost 2 bases and J lost 4; bases outside the gene matches: 5. Germline V CDR1 and CDR2: MGHDK, SYGVNS. The CDR3 covers 15 residues.

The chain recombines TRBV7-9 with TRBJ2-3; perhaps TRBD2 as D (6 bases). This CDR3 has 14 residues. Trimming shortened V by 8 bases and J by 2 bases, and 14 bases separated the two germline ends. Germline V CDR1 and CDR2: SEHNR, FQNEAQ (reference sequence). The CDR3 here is CASARDFNTDTQYF. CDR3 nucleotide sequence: TGTGCCAGCGCCCGGGACTTCAACACAGATACGCAGTATTTT. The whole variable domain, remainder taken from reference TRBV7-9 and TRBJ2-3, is DTGVSQNPRHKITKRGQNVTFRCDPISEHNRLYWYRQTLGQGPEFLTYFQNEAQLEKSRLLSDRFSAERPKGSFSTLEIQRTEQGDSAMYLCASARDFNTDTQYFGPGTRLTVL.

The CDR3 sequence: CASGTGTDTQYF. In nucleotides, the CDR3 is TGTGCCAGCGGGACAGGCACAGATACGCAGTATTTT. The rearrangement joins TRBV7-3 to TRBJ2-3, with 7 positions matching TRBD1. The CDR3 is made up of 12 amino acids. Trimming at V came to 8 bases and at J to 1 base, leaving 0 bases not matched to a gene. CDR1 is SGHTA, CDR2 FQGTGA, per germline.

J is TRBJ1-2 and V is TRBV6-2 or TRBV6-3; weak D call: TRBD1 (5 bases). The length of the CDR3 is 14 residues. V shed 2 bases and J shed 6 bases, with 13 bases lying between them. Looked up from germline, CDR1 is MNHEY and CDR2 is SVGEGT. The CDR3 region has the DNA TGTGCCAGCAGTTACCCAGGGCCGCTGGATGGCTACACCTTC. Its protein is CASSYPGPLDGYTF.

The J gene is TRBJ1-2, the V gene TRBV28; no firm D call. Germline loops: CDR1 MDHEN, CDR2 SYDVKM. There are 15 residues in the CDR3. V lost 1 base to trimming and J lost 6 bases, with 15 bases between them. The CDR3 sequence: CASSLSTVQPDGYTF. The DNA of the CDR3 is TGTGCCAGCAGTTTATCCACAGTGCAACCTGATGGCTACACCTTC.

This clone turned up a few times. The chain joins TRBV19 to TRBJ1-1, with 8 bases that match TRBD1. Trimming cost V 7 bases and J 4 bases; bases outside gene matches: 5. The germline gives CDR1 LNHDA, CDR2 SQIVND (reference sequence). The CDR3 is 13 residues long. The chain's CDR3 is CASNRQGRTEAFF. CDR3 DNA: TGTGCCAGTAACCGACAGGGGCGCACTGAAGCTTTCTTT.

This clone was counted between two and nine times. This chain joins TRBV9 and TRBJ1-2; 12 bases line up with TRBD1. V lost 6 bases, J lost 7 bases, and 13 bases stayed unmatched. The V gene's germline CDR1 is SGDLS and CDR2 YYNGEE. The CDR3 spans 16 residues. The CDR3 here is CASTPLGQGALGGYTF. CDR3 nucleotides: TGTGCCAGCACCCCTCTGGGACAGGGGGCCCTGGGTGGCTACACCTTC. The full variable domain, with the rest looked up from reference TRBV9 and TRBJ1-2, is DSGVTQTPKHLITATGQRVTLRCSPRSGDLSVYWYQQSLDQGLQFLIQYYNGEERAKGNILERFSAQQFPDLHSELNLSSLELGDSALYFCASTPLGQGALGGYTFGSGTRLTVV.

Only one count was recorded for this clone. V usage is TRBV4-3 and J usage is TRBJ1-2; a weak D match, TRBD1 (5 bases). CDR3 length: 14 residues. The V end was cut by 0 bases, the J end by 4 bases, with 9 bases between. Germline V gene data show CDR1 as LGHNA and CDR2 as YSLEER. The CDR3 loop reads CASSQDGGGYGYTF. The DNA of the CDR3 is TGCGCCAGCAGCCAAGATGGGGGGGGCTATGGCTACACCTTC.

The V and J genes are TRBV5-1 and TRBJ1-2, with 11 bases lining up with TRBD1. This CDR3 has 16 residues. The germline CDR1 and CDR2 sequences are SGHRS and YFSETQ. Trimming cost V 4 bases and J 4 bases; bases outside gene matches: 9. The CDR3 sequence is CASSPGQGAGGYGYTF. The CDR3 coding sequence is TGCGCCAGCAGCCCTGGACAGGGGGCTGGGGGCTATGGCTACACCTTC. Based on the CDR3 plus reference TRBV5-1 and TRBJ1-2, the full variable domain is KAGVTQTPRYLIKTRGQQVTLSCSPISGHRSVSWYQQTPGQGLQFLFEYFSETQRNKGNFPGRFSGRQFSNSRSEMNVSTLELGDSALYLCASSPGQGAGGYGYTFGSGTRLTVV.

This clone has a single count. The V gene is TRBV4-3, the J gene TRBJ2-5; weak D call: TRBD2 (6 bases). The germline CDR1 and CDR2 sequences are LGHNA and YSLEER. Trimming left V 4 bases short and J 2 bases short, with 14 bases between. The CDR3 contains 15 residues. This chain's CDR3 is CASSLNPGVQETQYF. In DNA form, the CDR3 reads TGCGCCAGCAGCCTTAACCCGGGAGTTCAAGAGACCCAGTACTTC.

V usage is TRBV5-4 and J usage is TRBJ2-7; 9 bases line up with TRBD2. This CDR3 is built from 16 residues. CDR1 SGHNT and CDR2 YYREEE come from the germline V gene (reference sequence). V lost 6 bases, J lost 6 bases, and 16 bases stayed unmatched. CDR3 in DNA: TGTGCCAGCACCCCGGCCGGGGCTAGCGGGATTAGCGAGCAGTACTTC. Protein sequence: CASTPAGASGISEQYF.

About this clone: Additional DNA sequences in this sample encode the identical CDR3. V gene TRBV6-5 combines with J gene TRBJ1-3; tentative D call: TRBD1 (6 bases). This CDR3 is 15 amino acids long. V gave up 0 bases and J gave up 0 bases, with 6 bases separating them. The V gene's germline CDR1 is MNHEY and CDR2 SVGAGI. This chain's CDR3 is CASSYSGASGNTIYF. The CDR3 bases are TGTGCCAGCAGTTACTCGGGGGCCTCTGGAAACACCATATATTTT.

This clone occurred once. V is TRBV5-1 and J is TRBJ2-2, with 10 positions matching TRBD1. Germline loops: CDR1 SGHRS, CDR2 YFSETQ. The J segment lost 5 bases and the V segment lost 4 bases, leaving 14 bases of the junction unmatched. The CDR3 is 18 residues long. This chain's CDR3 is CASSITTQSGQGTGELFF. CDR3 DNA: TGCGCCAGCAGCATAACAACACAGTCGGGACAGGGGACCGGGGAGCTGTTTTTT. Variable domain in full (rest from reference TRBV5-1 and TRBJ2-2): KAGVTQTPRYLIKTRGQQVTLSCSPISGHRSVSWYQQTPGQGLQFLFEYFSETQRNKGNFPGRFSGRQFSNSRSEMNVSTLELGDSALYLCASSITTQSGQGTGELFFGEGSRLTVL.

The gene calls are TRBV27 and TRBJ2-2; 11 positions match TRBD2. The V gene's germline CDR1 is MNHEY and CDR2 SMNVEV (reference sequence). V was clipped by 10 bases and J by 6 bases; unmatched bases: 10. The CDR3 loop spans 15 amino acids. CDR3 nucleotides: TGTGCCATCAAACTAGCGGGGGCTGAGGCCGGGGAGCTGTTTTTT. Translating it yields CAIKLAGAEAGELFF.

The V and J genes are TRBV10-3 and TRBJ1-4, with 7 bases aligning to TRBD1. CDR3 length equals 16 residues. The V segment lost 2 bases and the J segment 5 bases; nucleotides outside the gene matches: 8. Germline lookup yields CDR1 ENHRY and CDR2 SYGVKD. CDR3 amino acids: CAISEDYVQGNEKLFF. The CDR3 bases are TGTGCCATCAGTGAGGATTATGTACAGGGGAATGAAAAACTGTTTTTT.

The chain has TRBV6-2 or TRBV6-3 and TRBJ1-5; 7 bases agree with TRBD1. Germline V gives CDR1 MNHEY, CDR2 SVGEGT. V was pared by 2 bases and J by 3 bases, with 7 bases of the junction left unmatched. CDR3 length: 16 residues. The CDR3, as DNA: TGTGCCAGCAGTTACGCGGAGGGGGCGGTCAATCAGCCCCAGCATTTT. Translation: CASSYAEGAVNQPQHF.

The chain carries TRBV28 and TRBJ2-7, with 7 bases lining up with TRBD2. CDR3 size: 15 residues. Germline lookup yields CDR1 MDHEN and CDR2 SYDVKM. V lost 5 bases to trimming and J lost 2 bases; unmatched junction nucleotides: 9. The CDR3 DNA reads TGTGCCAGCAGTCCAAAGGGACGGGGGGCCTACGAGCAGTACTTC. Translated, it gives CASSPKGRGAYEQYF.

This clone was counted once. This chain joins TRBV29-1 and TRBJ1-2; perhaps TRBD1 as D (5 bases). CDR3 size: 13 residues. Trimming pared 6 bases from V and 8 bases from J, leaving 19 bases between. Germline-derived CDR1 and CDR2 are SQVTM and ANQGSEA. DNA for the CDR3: TGCAGCGTCGCGGACGACAGCCTAGACGGCTACACCTTC. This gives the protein CSVADDSLDGYTF.

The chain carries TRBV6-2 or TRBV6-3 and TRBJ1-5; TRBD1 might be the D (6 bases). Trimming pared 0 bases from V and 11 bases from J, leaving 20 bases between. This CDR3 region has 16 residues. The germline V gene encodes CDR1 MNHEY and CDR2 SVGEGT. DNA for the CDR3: TGTGCCAGCAGTTACTCCCACAGGGCCGTCCCCTCGGCCCAGCATTTT. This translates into CASSYSHRAVPSAQHF.

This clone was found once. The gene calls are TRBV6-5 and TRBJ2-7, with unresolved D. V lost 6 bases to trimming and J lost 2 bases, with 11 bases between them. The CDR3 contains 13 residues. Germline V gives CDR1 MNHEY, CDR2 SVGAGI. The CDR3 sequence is CASSYQLPYEQYF. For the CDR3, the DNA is TGTGCCAGCAGCTACCAGTTGCCCTACGAGCAGTACTTC.

The CDR3, as DNA: TGTGCCAGCGGGGGGGTGGGTAATCAGCCCCAGCATTTT. Translation: CASGGVGNQPQHF. This rearrangement joins TRBV3-1 (or the pseudogene TRBV3-2) to TRBJ1-5, with D tentatively TRBD1 (5 bases). Germline values: CDR1 LGHDT, CDR2 YNNKEL (reference sequence). The CDR3 runs to 13 residues. Deletions cut 8 bases from V and 4 bases from J, with 12 bases between.

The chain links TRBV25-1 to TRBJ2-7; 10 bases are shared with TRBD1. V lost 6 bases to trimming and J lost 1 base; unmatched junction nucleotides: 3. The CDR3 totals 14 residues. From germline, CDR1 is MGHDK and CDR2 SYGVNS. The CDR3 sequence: CASRTDRGSYEQYF. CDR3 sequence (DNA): TGTGCCAGCAGGACGGACAGGGGGTCCTACGAGCAGTACTTC.

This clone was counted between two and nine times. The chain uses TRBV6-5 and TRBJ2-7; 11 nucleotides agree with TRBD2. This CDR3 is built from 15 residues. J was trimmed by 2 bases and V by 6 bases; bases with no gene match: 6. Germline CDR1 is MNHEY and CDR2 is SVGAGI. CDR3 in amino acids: CASRVTSGTTYEQYF. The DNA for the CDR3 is TGTGCCAGCAGGGTGACTAGCGGGACTACCTACGAGCAGTACTTC.

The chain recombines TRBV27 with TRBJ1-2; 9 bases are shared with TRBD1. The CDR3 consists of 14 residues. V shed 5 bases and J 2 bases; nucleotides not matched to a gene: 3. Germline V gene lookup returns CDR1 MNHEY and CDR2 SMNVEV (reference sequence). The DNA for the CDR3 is TGTGCCAGCAGTATGACAGGGGGGAACTATGGCTACACCTTC. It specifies CASSMTGGNYGYTF.

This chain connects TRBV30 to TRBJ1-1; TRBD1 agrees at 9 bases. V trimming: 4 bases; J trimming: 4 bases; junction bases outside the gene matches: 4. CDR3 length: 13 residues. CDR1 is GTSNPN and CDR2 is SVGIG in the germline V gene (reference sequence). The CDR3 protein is CAWNQDRGTEAFF. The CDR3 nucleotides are TGTGCCTGGAACCAGGACAGGGGCACTGAAGCTTTCTTT.

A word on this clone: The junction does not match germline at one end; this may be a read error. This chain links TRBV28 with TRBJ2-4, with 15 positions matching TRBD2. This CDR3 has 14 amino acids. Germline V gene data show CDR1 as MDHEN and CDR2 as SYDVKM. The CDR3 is CASSFRGLAGGSDF. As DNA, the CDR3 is TGTGCCAGCAGTTTTAGGGGACTAGCGGGAGGTTCCGACTTC.

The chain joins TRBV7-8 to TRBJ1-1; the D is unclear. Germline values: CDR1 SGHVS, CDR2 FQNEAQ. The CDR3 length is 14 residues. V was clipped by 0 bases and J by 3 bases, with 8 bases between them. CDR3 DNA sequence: TGTGCCAGCAGCTTAGCGTACAGTTACACTGAAGCTTTCTTT. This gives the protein CASSLAYSYTEAFF.